The subject of this entry is one TCR beta chain. The antigen is unknown. The data originate from a study of response to subunit inactivated influenza vaccine. Study observations and caveats: Only a handful of new T cells, the authors suggested, are recruited with each seasonal influenza vaccination.

One entry per CDR3 protein, called by TCRdb with MiXCR from the RT-PCR reads. The sample records roughly 550,000 distinct CDR3 sequences, roughly a quarter being singletons. This sample was also put to use in a study of T cells expressing NK-cell markers. From that report: With UMIs, 5'RACE template switching was used to make TCR beta cDNA. Underlying the TCR beta repertoires were sorted CD3+CD56+NKG2C+, CD3+CD56+NKG2C- and CD3+CD56-NKG2C+ T cells. Among the experiments, several used an anti-gamma-delta TCR antibody to restrict sorting to alpha-beta TCR T cells. NKG2C+ dominant clonotypes from over 5 donors made up roughly 1.0-7.5% of CD8+ T cells.

This TCR was recovered from a man aged 45-60 years who received an inactivated influenza vaccine. The input for sequencing was CD4+ T cells sorted from PBMCs, taken 11 to 12 days after vaccination.

CDR3 sequence (DNA): TGTGCCAGCAGCCCGGGGACACCAAACAATGAGCAGTTCTTC. It is translated as CASSPGTPNNEQFF. The rearrangement joins TRBV7-9 to TRBJ2-1; D may be TRBD1 (6 bases). V dropped 5 bases and J dropped 5 bases, with 13 bases sitting between them. The CDR3 is 14 amino acids. Germline CDR1 and CDR2: SEHNR and FQNEAQ (reference sequence).